This T cell receptor beta chain was identified in a study of blood T cell repertoires in COVID-19 (dated by TCRdb to about 2020). About the study as a whole: Samples from collaborators originated in the United States, Italy and Spain and spanned both the acute and convalescent phases of COVID-19. Samples came from the ongoing ImmuneRACE study (first 160 participants) plus 1,254 subjects from 6 global collaborators. The prospective study material was composed of cDNA or gDNA derived from T cells, B-cell-depleted T cells, or PBMCs. HLA class I and class II types, where available, came from metadata supplied by the sample provider rather than from assay-based typing. The sample metadata nearly always contained a de-identified subject ID, COVID-19 status, age in years and sex. The dataset comprised deeply sampled blood TCRbeta repertoires from subjects exposed to, actively infected with, or recovered from COVID-19. The repertoires were made available in a free public database intended to serve as a resource for research on the immune response to SARS-CoV-2. The paper as a whole reports these results and caveats: Clinical and demographic metadata were provided uncurated, with the amount varying by source and participant.

The CDR3 starts with the cysteine, ends with the phenylalanine, and has 15 residues. CDR3 DNA only is kept here, 45 bases in frame from base 1. CDR1 MNHNS and CDR2 SASEGT were looked up in the germline V gene. The junction shows trimming of 1 base on V and 7 bases on J, plus 14 bases between the germline ends. Whole blood was collected in K2EDTA tubes by collaborating institutions according to the institutions' own protocols. For TCRbeta analysis, collaborator samples were shipped as frozen whole blood, as isolated PBMCs, or as DNA extracted from either sample type. TCRbeta CDR3 regions were amplified from genomic DNA using the immunoSEQ Assay, a bias-controlled multiplex PCR. The paper's processing steps were these. Within the assay, amplification of reference gene primers was used to estimate how many nucleated cells each sample contained. To quantify the absolute abundance of each unique TCRbeta CDR3 rearrangement, sequence reads were collapsed and filtered. For each sample, productive Simpson clonality was calculated by taking the square root of Simpson's diversity index across productive rearrangements. Sourced from immuneACCESS, this table was stored by TCRdb with only in-frame sequences that have V and J called. A share of the clones is absent; for the studies checked, an unresolved V gene accounts for under half, and the remainder has no known explanation. Clone size and the V and J calls come from that table; the DNA yielded D and trimming. This sample lists approximately 140,000 clones; about 90% were detected once. Jointly, the top ten make up 1.5% of the sample.

Note on this clone: The antigen it binds to is not known. No qualities accompany the bases; no much larger clone lies one base away.

The origin of this receptor is a woman aged 55-69 years with acute or convalescent COVID-19. The sample was peripheral blood. The rearrangement joined TRBV6-1 to TRBJ1-5; no D gene can be assigned with confidence. The nucleotides are TGTGCCAGCAGTGAAGATAACGAGGGATACCAGCCCCAGCATTTT. This sequence encodes CASSEDNEGYQPQHF.